The 14 T cell receptor beta chains below come from one sample, sequenced in a study of blood T cell repertoires in COVID-19. The repertoire was sequenced with immunoSEQ multiplex PCR; TCRdb's copy has only in-frame clones and lacks some. The table records around 50,000 clones, 70% to 90% of them present only once. The sequencing input was peripheral blood. Receptors were obtained from a human donor in a cohort sampled during active COVID-19.

The chain is built from TRBV30 and TRBJ1-4; D may be TRBD1 (6 bases). Per the germline V gene, CDR1 is GTSNPN and CDR2 is SVGIG (reference sequence). V lost 5 bases and J lost 8, with 18 bases in between. The CDR3 extends over 14 amino acids. The CDR3 protein is CAWGIQRTDEKLFF. The CDR3, as DNA: TGTGCCTGGGGGATACAACGGACAGACGAAAAACTGTTTTTT.

The genes are TRBV5-4 and TRBJ2-2; 7 bases match TRBD2. The germline CDR1 and CDR2 sequences are SGHNT and YYREEE (reference sequence). Trimming cost V 3 bases and J 5 bases; bases outside gene matches: 10. This CDR3 is built from 16 residues. The CDR3 here is CASSWGGRGVTGELFF. The CDR3 DNA reads as TGTGCCAGCAGCTGGGGGGGTAGGGGCGTGACCGGGGAGCTGTTTTTT.

V and J are TRBV5-4 and TRBJ2-2, with D maybe TRBD1 (6 bases). The CDR3 covers 16 residues. The germline V gene has CDR1 SGHNT and CDR2 YYREEE (reference sequence). The V and J ends lost 4 bases and 5 bases respectively, with 18 bases between them. As DNA, the CDR3 is TGTGCCAGCAGCAACCCACAGGGTGGTGCGACCGGGGAGCTGTTTTTT. Its translation is CASSNPQGGATGELFF.

The chain joins TRBV3-1 (or the pseudogene TRBV3-2) to TRBJ1-2, with 10 bases fitting TRBD1. The V gene end was trimmed by 2 bases and the J gene end by 4 bases; junction bases not matched to a gene: 4. In germline, CDR1 is LGHDT, CDR2 YNNKEL (reference sequence). There are 15 residues in the CDR3. In nucleotides, the CDR3 is TGTGCCAGCAGCCAACCGACAGGGGGCGCCTATGGCTACACCTTC. It translates to CASSQPTGGAYGYTF.

This chain links TRBV28 with TRBJ1-6; TRBD1 matches 10 bases. V was clipped by 2 bases and J by 10 bases; unmatched bases: 5. CDR1 is MDHEN, CDR2 SYDVKM, per germline. CDR3 length equals 15 residues. DNA for the CDR3: TGTGCCAGCAGTTTAACCGGGACAGGGGTCTCACCCCTCCACTTT. Amino acid sequence: CASSLTGTGVSPLHF.

The chain is built from TRBV15 and TRBJ2-2, with 16 bases aligning to TRBD2. Trimming removed 3 bases from V and 3 bases from J; junction bases left unmatched: 10. Germline V gives CDR1 LNHNV, CDR2 YYDKDF (reference sequence). This CDR3 is 20 amino acids long. The CDR3 DNA follows: TGTGCCACCAGCAGGTTTCTTGGGACTAGCGGGGGGGCCGACACCGGGGAGCTGTTTTTT. Translating it yields CATSRFLGTSGGADTGELFF.

The V and J genes are TRBV10-3 and TRBJ2-1, with TRBD1 as a possible D gene (6 bases). The CDR3 sequence is 12 residues long. Germline V gives CDR1 ENHRY, CDR2 SYGVKD. Trimming pared 11 bases from V and 8 bases from J, leaving 16 bases between. The CDR3 bases are TGTGCCTCGTCGAGGACAGTCGATGAGCAGTTCTTC. Translating it yields CASSRTVDEQFF.

The chain uses TRBV11-2 and TRBJ2-1; D is unclear. The CDR3 consists of 14 residues. V gave up 1 base and J gave up 5 bases, with 9 bases separating them. Germline-derived CDR1 and CDR2 are SGHAT and FQNNGV. The DNA for the CDR3 is TGTGCCAGCAGCTTAGGCGGTAGAGACAATGAGCAGTTCTTC. It encodes CASSLGGRDNEQFF. Together with reference TRBV11-2 and TRBJ2-1, the CDR3 gives the full variable domain: EAGVAQSPRYKIIEKRQSVAFWCNPISGHATLYWYQQILGQGPKLLIQFQNNGVVDDSQLPKDRFSAERLKGVDSTLKIQPAKLEDSAVYLCASSLGGRDNEQFFGPGTRLTVL.

The V and J genes are TRBV7-2 and TRBJ2-4; perhaps TRBD1 as D (5 bases). V dropped 1 base and J dropped 7 bases, with 8 bases sitting between them. The germline V gene has CDR1 SGHTA and CDR2 FQGNSA. The CDR3 is 13 residues long. The CDR3 DNA reads as TGTGCCAGCAGCTTAGAGCAGGGCAACATTCAGTACTTC. Its protein is CASSLEQGNIQYF.

This chain joins TRBV9 and TRBJ1-1; TRBD1 is a possible D gene (5 bases). Germline CDR1 SGDLS, CDR2 YYNGEE. The CDR3 runs 13 residues. V lost 4 bases and J lost 0, with 7 bases in between. CDR3 protein: CASSRGMNTEAFF. The CDR3 DNA follows: TGTGCCAGCAGCCGGGGGATGAACACTGAAGCTTTCTTT.

The V gene is TRBV5-1, the J gene TRBJ1-1; D gene uncertain. The germline V gene has CDR1 SGHRS and CDR2 YFSETQ. The V gene lost 4 bases and the J gene lost 3 bases, with 10 bases spanning the gap. The CDR3 has 13 amino acids. CDR3 sequence (DNA): TGCGCCAGCAGCATTGCCCAGTACACTGAAGCTTTCTTT. It codes for CASSIAQYTEAFF.

The chain links TRBV6-2 or TRBV6-3 to TRBJ1-2; D is unresolved. V lost 5 bases to trimming and J lost 0 bases, with 13 bases between them. The germline gives CDR1 MNHEY, CDR2 SVGEGT. This CDR3 is 15 amino acids long. Here the CDR3 reads CASSPPSYTNYGYTF. The CDR3 bases are TGTGCCAGCAGTCCCCCCTCGTACACTAACTATGGCTACACCTTC.

The chain joins TRBV7-9 to TRBJ1-2, with D perhaps TRBD1 (6 bases). Trimming removed 2 bases from V and 3 bases from J, with 7 bases in between. The CDR3 loop spans 13 amino acids. CDR1 SEHNR and CDR2 FQNEAQ come from the germline V gene (reference sequence). CDR3 bases: TGTGCCAGCAGCTTAAGGACAGACTATGGCTACACCTTC. This encodes CASSLRTDYGYTF.

This chain joins TRBV6-4 and TRBJ1-2; 9 bases are shared with TRBD1. Germline V CDR1 and CDR2: MRHNA, SNTAGT. The length of the CDR3 is 15 residues. Trimming removed 5 bases from V and 4 bases from J; junction bases left unmatched: 8. The CDR3 loop reads CASSTTGGSIYGYTF. CDR3 nucleotides: TGTGCCAGCAGTACGACAGGGGGGAGTATCTATGGCTACACCTTC.